This T cell receptor (beta chain) was profiled in a study of CD8 T cells in ankylosing spondylitis. As for this clonotype: The antigen remains undetermined.

Whole-study results and caveats: Disease-linked clones reportedly concentrated significantly in matched ankylosing spondylitis synovial fluid. A number of the motif variants had already been described in reactive arthritis synovial fluid and blood. Fewer than 10 highly homologous variants made up a TCR beta motif that seemed to typify ankylosing spondylitis blood.

V was shortened by 2 bases and J by 7 bases, with 15 bases between the two germline ends. The length of the CDR3 is 15 residues. Germline CDR1 reads MNHEY; CDR2 reads SVGAGI. In making TCR beta libraries, quantitative 5'-RACE with molecular barcodes was used. TCRdb used MiXCR to reprocess the 5' RACE reads, holding one entry per CDR3 protein. Here the sample spans roughly 400,000 distinct CDR3 sequences, around 20% being singletons. The sequence was obtained from a male donor with ankylosing spondylitis. The rearrangement links TRBV6-5 to TRBJ1-5, with a possible D match to TRBD1 (5 bases). The sample consisted of blood, either unsorted or a sorted T cell fraction (not recorded which). The chain's CDR3 is CASSYGAGLGQPQHF. Written as DNA, the CDR3 is TGTGCCAGCAGTTACGGTGCGGGGCTCGGGCAGCCCCAGCATTTT.